These 27 T cell receptor beta chains originate from one sample sequenced in a study of T cell responses to AZD1222 COVID-19 vaccine. Here immunoSEQ multiplex PCR was the method, and the copy in TCRdb shows in-frame clones only, minus some. The sample includes 150,000 to 200,000 clones, less than 95% seen only once; the top ten take approximately 5.9%. Material: peripheral blood, obtained 28 days after the second AZD1222 dose. Receptors were obtained from an adult who received the AZD1222 COVID-19 vaccine.

V gene TRBV28 combines with J gene TRBJ1-2, with D maybe TRBD1 (6 bases). Germline loops: CDR1 MDHEN, CDR2 SYDVKM. The CDR3 is 19 amino acids. Deletions cut 3 bases from V and 2 bases from J, with 25 bases between. The DNA for the CDR3 is TGTGCCAGCAGTTTGTCGGCCGTGGAGGACAGACGAACCAACTATGGCTACACCTTC. It is translated as CASSLSAVEDRRTNYGYTF.

V gene TRBV28 combines with J gene TRBJ2-7; D remains ambiguous. The V end was cut by 5 bases, the J end by 6 bases, with 11 bases between. The CDR3 is made up of 12 amino acids. Germline V gene sequence: CDR1 MDHEN, CDR2 SYDVKM. Here the CDR3 DNA reads TGTGCCAGCAGTAGACCCCTCGGCGAGCAGTACTTC. It encodes CASSRPLGEQYF.

The chain joins TRBV4-2 to TRBJ1-1, with D hard to call. V lost 4 bases, J lost 0 bases, and 15 bases lay in between. Germline values: CDR1 LGHNA, CDR2 YNFKEQ. This CDR3 spans 16 amino acids. The CDR3: CASSRITGRMNTEAFF. CDR3 in DNA: TGTGCCAGCAGCCGAATCACCGGACGGATGAACACTGAAGCTTTCTTT.

This sequence joins TRBV4-2 and TRBJ1-2, with a possible D match to TRBD1 (5 bases). Germline CDR1 reads LGHNA; CDR2 reads YNFKEQ. With 1 base removed from V and 2 bases from J, the gap between germline ends came to 14 bases. The CDR3 covers 16 residues. CDR3 sequence (DNA): TGTGCCAGCAGCCAAGTGTCGGCAGGGAACAACTATGGCTACACCTTC. It is translated as CASSQVSAGNNYGYTF.

The rearrangement uses TRBV18 and TRBJ1-5; 8 positions match TRBD1. V was pared by 4 bases and J by 2 bases, with 13 bases of the junction left unmatched. The CDR3 is made up of 18 amino acids. Looked up from germline, CDR1 is KGHSH and CDR2 is LQKENI. The CDR3 is CASSLGLGQGLGNQPQHF. CDR3 in DNA: TGTGCCAGCTCACTTGGACTAGGACAGGGTCTAGGCAATCAGCCCCAGCATTTT.

In its sample, this clone was seen once. The chain is built from TRBV7-9 and TRBJ2-7; 8 nucleotides line up with TRBD1. Germline values: CDR1 SEHNR, CDR2 FQNEAQ (reference sequence). V shed 6 bases, J shed 0 bases, and the junction held 13 bases outside the gene matches. The CDR3 spans 17 residues. CDR3 coding DNA: TGTGCCAGCAGTGATGAGACAGGGGTAGCGTACTCCTACGAGCAGTACTTC. Its translation: CASSDETGVAYSYEQYF.

The chain is built from TRBV13 and TRBJ2-3, with 13 bases identical to TRBD2. CDR3 size: 18 residues. Trimming cost V 4 bases and J 2 bases; bases outside gene matches: 9. Per the germline V gene, CDR1 is PRHDT and CDR2 is FYEKMQ (reference sequence). The CDR3 region is CASSSPRLAGGATDTQYF. The CDR3, as DNA: TGTGCCAGCAGCTCCCCAAGACTAGCGGGGGGCGCCACAGATACGCAGTATTTT.

The sample holds one count of this clone. The chain joins TRBV18 to TRBJ1-4; D is unresolved. Germline lookup yields CDR1 KGHSH and CDR2 LQKENI. Trimming cost V 3 bases and J 0 bases, with 11 bases left between them. The CDR3 totals 16 residues. CDR3 coding DNA: TGTGCCAGCTCACCTCAAAGACTAACAACTAATGAAAAACTGTTTTTT. As protein: CASSPQRLTTNEKLFF.

The V gene is TRBV30, the J gene TRBJ1-2; 8 bases match TRBD1. Germline values: CDR1 GTSNPN, CDR2 SVGIG (reference sequence). CDR3 size: 14 residues. The J segment lost 2 bases and the V segment lost 2 bases, leaving 4 bases of the junction unmatched. The CDR3 loop reads CAWSPGTGNYGYTF. The CDR3 DNA follows: TGTGCCTGGAGTCCCGGGACAGGCAACTATGGCTACACCTTC.

The rearrangement joins TRBV5-1 to TRBJ2-1; 10 bases fit TRBD2. With V trimmed by 0 bases and J by 0 bases, 12 bases remained unmatched. Germline lookup yields CDR1 SGHRS and CDR2 YFSETQ. The CDR3 is made up of 20 amino acids. As DNA, the CDR3 is TGCGCCAGCAGCTTGGCCTATACCCTAGCGGGAGTGAGCTCCTACAATGAGCAGTTCTTC. It encodes CASSLAYTLAGVSSYNEQFF.

The J gene is TRBJ2-7, the V gene TRBV7-9, with 7 bases matching TRBD2. This CDR3 has 15 amino acids. Per the germline V gene, CDR1 is SEHNR and CDR2 is FQNEAQ (reference sequence). V shed 4 bases and J 0 bases; nucleotides not matched to a gene: 6. The CDR3 protein is CASSSSGTISYEQYF. The CDR3 nucleotides are TGTGCCAGCAGCTCCTCCGGGACTATCTCCTACGAGCAGTACTTC.

This clone has just a few counts. The chain carries TRBV6-5 and TRBJ2-7, with D perhaps TRBD1 (6 bases). The CDR3 contains 12 residues. V was pared by 6 bases and J by 4 bases, with 10 bases between. Germline V gene lookup returns CDR1 MNHEY and CDR2 SVGAGI. The CDR3 spells CASRDRGYEQYF. The DNA for the CDR3 is TGTGCCAGCAGGGACAGAGGATACGAGCAGTACTTC.

The sample holds one count of this clone. The gene calls are TRBV11-1 and TRBJ2-7, with D uncertain. The V gene's germline CDR1 is SGHAT and CDR2 FQDESV (reference sequence). V lost 5 bases to trimming and J lost 3 bases, with 14 bases between them. The CDR3 is 14 residues long. The DNA for the CDR3 is TGTGCCAGCAGCCCCGGCCCGCTGAACTACGAGCAGTACTTC. Its translation is CASSPGPLNYEQYF.

The rearrangement uses TRBV2 and TRBJ2-7; TRBD1 or TRBD2 may be the D gene (5 bases each). Germline lookup yields CDR1 SNHLY and CDR2 FYNNEI. V shed 2 bases and J shed 3 bases, with 20 bases lying between them. CDR3 length: 17 amino acids. As DNA, the CDR3 is TGTGCCAGCAGTGAAATTAATGCCCTGACAGCGGTCTACGAGCAGTACTTC. It translates to CASSEINALTAVYEQYF.

In DNA, the CDR3 is TGTGCCAGCAGCCAAGTACAGGGAACCGGGGCCAACGTCCTGACTTTC. Its protein is CASSQVQGTGANVLTF. V usage is TRBV3-1 (or the pseudogene TRBV3-2) and J usage is TRBJ2-6; D might be TRBD1 (6 bases). V gave up 1 base and J gave up 4 bases, with 11 bases separating them. The CDR3 totals 16 residues. Germline CDR1 LGHDT, CDR2 YNNKEL (reference sequence).

The chain joins TRBV25-1 to TRBJ2-3; D is uncertain. This CDR3 comprises 11 residues. Germline V gene data show CDR1 as MGHDK and CDR2 as SYGVNS. Trimming left V 4 bases short and J 5 bases short, with 4 bases between. The chain's CDR3 is CASSGRDTQYF. As DNA, the CDR3 is TGTGCCAGCAGTGGTAGAGATACGCAGTATTTT.

This clone was detected only once. The chain carries TRBV4-1 and TRBJ1-2, with a tentative D call TRBD1 (5 bases). The CDR3 loop spans 17 amino acids. From germline, CDR1 is MGHRA and CDR2 YSYEKL. The V and J ends lost 0 bases and 8 bases respectively, with 22 bases between them. Written as DNA, the CDR3 is TGCGCCAGCAGCCAAGATGGACTCGACAGAGCAAGTCGCGGCTACACCTTC. It is translated as CASSQDGLDRASRGYTF.

The genes are TRBV29-1 and TRBJ2-7, with 9 bases lining up with TRBD1. J gave up 7 bases and V 4 bases, and 5 bases lay outside the gene matches. Per germline, CDR1 SQVTM and CDR2 ANQGSEA. The CDR3 consists of 12 residues. CDR3: CSVGTGVEEQYF. The CDR3 DNA is TGCAGCGTTGGGACAGGGGTGGAGGAGCAGTACTTC.

V gene TRBV18 combines with J gene TRBJ2-2; TRBD2 matches 12 bases. The CDR3 is 19 residues long. J lost 6 bases, V lost 3 bases, and 14 bases had no gene match. CDR1 KGHSH and CDR2 LQKENI come from the germline V gene. The CDR3 bases are TGTGCCAGCTCACCGTTGCTGTTAACCGGGACTAGCGGGTCCGGGGAGCTGTTTTTT. This gives the protein CASSPLLLTGTSGSGELFF.

This rearrangement joins TRBV6-1 to TRBJ1-3; TRBD1 might be the D (5 bases). Germline loops: CDR1 MNHNS, CDR2 SASEGT. Trimming left V 2 bases short and J 4 bases short, with 15 bases between. The CDR3 is 16 residues long. The CDR3, as DNA: TGTGCCAGCAGTGAAATGGGTCGGGACGGCGGAAACACCATATATTTT. Protein product: CASSEMGRDGGNTIYF.

The chain uses TRBV7-9 and TRBJ2-7; D perhaps matches TRBD2 (5 bases). V dropped 1 base and J dropped 2 bases, with 12 bases sitting between them. CDR1 and CDR2 (germline): SEHNR, FQNEAQ (reference sequence). The CDR3 is 15 amino acids. CDR3 sequence (DNA): TGTGCCAGCAGCTTAGACGGGGAAGTGACCTACGAGCAGTACTTC. Its translation is CASSLDGEVTYEQYF.

The rearrangement links TRBV18 to TRBJ1-1; D is perhaps TRBD1 (5 bases). V lost 6 bases and J lost 6, with 17 bases in between. CDR3 length: 14 amino acids. Per germline, CDR1 KGHSH and CDR2 LQKENI. CDR3 loop: CASSPRGGESEAFF. CDR3 nucleotide sequence: TGTGCCAGCTCCCCCCGGGGCGGAGAATCTGAAGCTTTCTTT.

The chain combines TRBV4-2 with TRBJ2-2; 8 bases match TRBD1. Trimming cost V 3 bases and J 0 bases; bases outside gene matches: 12. This CDR3 region has 19 residues. Per germline, CDR1 LGHNA and CDR2 YNFKEQ. This CDR3 reads CASSHLQGGAASNTGELFF. As DNA, the CDR3 is TGTGCCAGCAGCCACCTACAGGGGGGAGCGGCTTCGAACACCGGGGAGCTGTTTTTT.

This clone was observed a single time. The chain couples TRBV28 to TRBJ1-2, with D possibly being TRBD1 (5 bases). The CDR3 length is 15 residues. CDR1 and CDR2 from the germline V gene are MDHEN and SYDVKM. V was clipped by 5 bases and J by 4 bases, with 17 bases between them. CDR3 residues: CASSEGTARGYGYTF. The DNA for the CDR3 is TGTGCCAGCAGTGAGGGGACGGCCCGAGGCTATGGCTACACCTTC.

The CDR3 DNA reads TGCGCCAGCAGCAGCGGCTCTGGAAACACCATATATTTT. Amino acid sequence: CASSSGSGNTIYF. The chain combines TRBV5-1 with TRBJ1-3; D is unclear. CDR1 is SGHRS and CDR2 is YFSETQ in the germline V gene. Trimming pared 4 bases from V and 0 bases from J, leaving 5 bases between. The CDR3 covers 13 residues.

The V gene is TRBV6-5, the J gene TRBJ2-2, with D possibly TRBD1 on 6 matching bases. V was cut by 8 bases and J by 2 bases, with 9 bases left in between. Looked up from germline, CDR1 is MNHEY and CDR2 is SVGAGI. CDR3 length: 13 residues. In DNA form, the CDR3 reads TGTGCCAGCGGACAGCCCAACACCGGGGAGCTGTTTTTT. It specifies CASGQPNTGELFF.

V usage is TRBV13 and J usage is TRBJ2-3; 8 bases map to TRBD2. Germline lookup yields CDR1 PRHDT and CDR2 FYEKMQ (reference sequence). V lost 1 base and J lost 1; bases outside the gene matches: 7. The CDR3 covers 17 residues. DNA of the CDR3: TGTGCCAGCAGCTTAGCGGGGGGGCCCCTGGGCACAGATACGCAGTATTTT. It translates to CASSLAGGPLGTDTQYF. Drawing the rest from reference TRBV13 and TRBJ2-3, the complete variable domain is AAGVIQSPRHLIKEKRETATLKCYPIPRHDTVYWYQQGPGQDPQFLISFYEKMQSDKGSIPDRFSAQQFSDYHSELNMSSLELGDSALYFCASSLAGGPLGTDTQYFGPGTRLTVL.